These 30 T cell receptor beta chains originate from one sample sequenced in a study of shared clonotypes between healthy human individuals. Cells designated naive CD8 were CD45RO-negative and were positively selected for CCR7, with terminally differentiated effector memory CD45RA+ cells excluded. Measured with immunoSEQ multiplex PCR; TCRdb has only the in-frame clones, and not every one. Counted here are about 2.1 million clones, 85% to 95% occurring once; the ten biggest clones make up roughly 1.7%. Sample: naive CD8+ T cells from PBMCs. The receptors derive from a man aged 18 to 30 in good health. Some clones in this sample may be carry-over from other donors' samples.

The V and J genes are TRBV11-2 and TRBJ1-1; D not certain. This CDR3 has 12 residues. V dropped 1 base and J dropped 6 bases, with 6 bases sitting between them. CDR1 SGHAT and CDR2 FQNNGV come from the germline V gene. CDR3 residues: CASSLGWSEAFF. DNA of the CDR3: TGTGCCAGCAGCTTAGGGTGGTCTGAAGCTTTCTTT.

Points on this clone: The same CDR3 is also encoded by other DNA sequences in this sample. The chain combines TRBV27 with TRBJ2-7, with D possibly being TRBD1 (5 bases). V lost 0 bases to trimming and J lost 3 bases, with 6 bases between them. CDR1 is MNHEY and CDR2 is SMNVEV in the germline V gene (reference sequence). The CDR3 consists of 13 residues. CDR3 DNA sequence: TGTGCCAGCAGTTTATCCAGGGTCTACGAGCAGTACTTC. It encodes CASSLSRVYEQYF.

The chain is built from TRBV7-3 and TRBJ2-3, with D perhaps TRBD1 (5 bases). The V and J ends lost 2 bases and 4 bases respectively, with 7 bases between them. The CDR3 has 13 residues. Germline V gene data show CDR1 as SGHTA and CDR2 as FQGTGA. The CDR3 sequence is CASSLPTADTQYF. CDR3 DNA sequence: TGTGCCAGCAGCTTACCGACAGCAGATACGCAGTATTTT.

The chain uses TRBV5-6 and TRBJ2-4, with 7 bases identical to TRBD1. This CDR3 spans 14 amino acids. Germline assignment: CDR1 SGHDT and CDR2 YYEEEE. V lost 4 bases, J lost 6 bases, and 7 bases stayed unmatched. The CDR3 DNA follows: TGTGCCAGCAGCCGAACAGGGGTTGGAAACATTCAGTACTTC. As protein: CASSRTGVGNIQYF.

The chain combines TRBV7-9 with TRBJ2-7; perhaps TRBD2 as D (5 bases). There are 19 residues in the CDR3. Germline CDR1 reads SEHNR; CDR2 reads FQNEAQ (reference sequence). V lost 4 bases and J lost 2, with 27 bases in between. The CDR3 loop reads CASSWVNGESHDDTYEQYF. The CDR3 nucleotides are TGTGCCAGCAGCTGGGTAAATGGGGAGTCGCACGATGATACCTACGAGCAGTACTTC.

V usage is TRBV9 and J usage is TRBJ2-7; D not resolved. The germline V and J ends were trimmed by 0 bases and 3 bases, with 16 bases remaining between them. The length of the CDR3 is 16 residues. The V gene's germline CDR1 is SGDLS and CDR2 YYNGEE. The CDR3 loop reads CASSVEATPRLYEQYF. CDR3 DNA: TGTGCCAGCAGCGTAGAAGCTACGCCTCGCCTCTACGAGCAGTACTTC.

The CDR3 spells CASSLAGVVAGELFF. CDR3 in DNA: TGTGCCAGCAGCTTGGCGGGGGTTGTGGCCGGGGAGCTGTTTTTT. The chain employs TRBV11-2 and TRBJ2-2, with TRBD2 matching 7 bases. The ends lost 3 bases at V and 6 bases at J; junction bases unmatched: 7. In germline, CDR1 is SGHAT, CDR2 FQNNGV. The CDR3 totals 15 residues.

V usage is TRBV7-2 and J usage is TRBJ2-1; 9 bases match TRBD2. Germline V lookup: CDR1 SGHTA, CDR2 FQGNSA. With 1 base clipped from V and 0 bases from J, the junction kept 10 bases outside the gene matches. CDR3 size: 19 residues. CDR3 protein: CASSLGRSTSGLSYNEQFF. CDR3 DNA sequence: TGTGCCAGCAGCTTAGGTAGGTCGACTAGCGGCCTCTCCTACAATGAGCAGTTCTTC.

A remark on this clone: Other DNA variants within this sample encode the same CDR3. This rearrangement joins TRBV2 to TRBJ2-7; unclear D gene. The CDR3 is 13 residues long. Per the germline V gene, CDR1 is SNHLY and CDR2 is FYNNEI. V was trimmed by 3 bases and J by 3 bases, leaving 9 bases between them. In DNA form, the CDR3 reads TGTGCCAGCAGTGATGGTAGCAGCTACGAGCAGTACTTC. Encoded protein: CASSDGSSYEQYF.

J is TRBJ2-1 and V is TRBV25-1; D gene ambiguous. With 5 bases removed from V and 2 bases from J, the gap between germline ends came to 10 bases. The CDR3 totals 14 residues. From germline, CDR1 is MGHDK and CDR2 SYGVNS. Here the CDR3 reads CASSNRGPYNEQFF. The CDR3 DNA follows: TGTGCCAGCAGTAATAGAGGCCCCTACAATGAGCAGTTCTTC.

The chain has TRBV7-9 and TRBJ2-1, with no clear D. In germline, CDR1 is SEHNR, CDR2 FQNEAQ (reference sequence). Trimming removed 3 bases from V and 6 bases from J, with 3 bases in between. The CDR3 extends over 11 amino acids. DNA for the CDR3: TGTGCCAGCAGCTTTACCAATGAGCAGTTCTTC. Translation: CASSFTNEQFF.

With regard to this clone: Other DNA sequences in the sample encode the same CDR3. This rearrangement joins TRBV6-5 to TRBJ2-7; 8 bases fit TRBD1. The CDR3 runs 14 residues. The ends lost 2 bases at V and 3 bases at J; junction bases unmatched: 3. Germline V CDR1 and CDR2: MNHEY, SVGAGI. The CDR3 coding sequence is TGTGCCAGCAGTTACGGCACAGGGGGCTACGAGCAGTACTTC. As protein: CASSYGTGGYEQYF.

This rearrangement joins TRBV10-3 to TRBJ2-1, with D perhaps matching TRBD1 or TRBD2 (5 bases each). This CDR3 contains 16 residues. Per germline, CDR1 ENHRY and CDR2 SYGVKD. The germline V and J ends were trimmed by 3 bases and 7 bases, with 19 bases remaining between them. CDR3 loop: CAISDPMGPASNEQFF. CDR3 in DNA: TGTGCCATCAGTGATCCAATGGGACCAGCCTCAAATGAGCAGTTCTTC.

The chain joins TRBV29-1 to TRBJ2-7; TRBD1 matches 7 bases. The junction had 8 bases not matched to a gene; V was cut back by 2 bases and J by 4 bases. Per the germline V gene, CDR1 is SQVTM and CDR2 is ANQGSEA. The CDR3 sequence is 14 residues long. For the CDR3, the DNA is TGCAGCGTTGAAAGGGGAGACAGGGAGTACGAGCAGTACTTC. Translation gives CSVERGDREYEQYF.

With regard to this clone: The same CDR3 can be traced to other DNA sequences in this sample. The CDR3, as DNA: TGTGCCAGCAGTTTAATCGGACTGAACACCGGGGAGCTGTTTTTT. Residues: CASSLIGLNTGELFF. The V and J genes are TRBV28 and TRBJ2-2; perhaps TRBD2 as D (5 bases). The CDR3 covers 15 residues. The ends were cut back, 2 bases at V and 1 base at J, with 8 bases in the middle. CDR1 MDHEN and CDR2 SYDVKM come from the germline V gene.

The chain joins TRBV7-9 to TRBJ1-4, with 8 bases identical to TRBD1. This CDR3 spans 17 amino acids. V gave up 5 bases and J gave up 0 bases; unmatched junction bases: 8. Germline V lookup: CDR1 SEHNR, CDR2 FQNEAQ (reference sequence). CDR3 region: CASSQDRVGATNEKLFF. The CDR3 DNA reads TGTGCCAGCAGCCAGGACAGGGTCGGTGCAACTAATGAAAAACTGTTTTTT.

The J gene is TRBJ2-3, the V gene TRBV30, with TRBD2 matching 11 bases. Per germline, CDR1 GTSNPN and CDR2 SVGIG (reference sequence). The CDR3 contains 16 residues. With V trimmed by 2 bases and J by 4 bases, 8 bases remained unmatched. For the CDR3, the DNA is TGTGCCTGGAGTCTGAAGGGGGGACTAGCGGCAGATACGCAGTATTTT. Protein product: CAWSLKGGLAADTQYF.

The chain carries TRBV10-3 and TRBJ1-2, with TRBD1 matching over 7 bases. CDR1 is ENHRY, CDR2 SYGVKD, per germline. This CDR3 spans 14 amino acids. J lost 0 bases, V lost 8 bases, and 6 bases had no gene match. The CDR3 protein is CAISPGTANYGYTF. The CDR3 bases are TGTGCCATCTCTCCGGGGACAGCTAACTATGGCTACACCTTC.

The V and J genes are TRBV6-4 and TRBJ1-1; D gene unclear. There are 15 residues in the CDR3. Per germline, CDR1 MRHNA and CDR2 SNTAGT. The V end was cut by 2 bases, the J end by 0 bases, with 10 bases between. The CDR3 nucleotides read TGTGCCAGCAGTGACATGGACGTAGTGAACACTGAAGCTTTCTTT. Encoded protein: CASSDMDVVNTEAFF.

V is TRBV12-5 and J is TRBJ2-1, with D perhaps given as TRBD1 or TRBD2 (5 bases each). Trimming stripped 3 bases from V and 4 bases from J, with 19 bases between. Germline CDR1 LGHNT, CDR2 FRNRAP. The CDR3 has 17 residues. CDR3 region: CASGLPGTEFGYNEQFF. The DNA of the CDR3 is TGTGCTAGTGGTTTACCCGGGACGGAATTCGGATACAATGAGCAGTTCTTC.

V usage is TRBV10-1 and J usage is TRBJ2-1; tentative D call: TRBD1 (5 bases). Germline CDR1 reads WNHNN; CDR2 reads SYGVQD (reference sequence). V lost 6 bases and J lost 9, with 18 bases in between. This CDR3 region has 14 residues. CDR3 DNA: TGCGCCAGCAGCCACGGACATGGTCGTGGTGAGCAGTTCTTC. This sequence encodes CASSHGHGRGEQFF.

The rearrangement uses TRBV5-6 and TRBJ2-1; no clear D gene. The V gene lost 2 bases and the J gene lost 6 bases, with 9 bases spanning the gap. The V gene's germline CDR1 is SGHDT and CDR2 YYEEEE. The CDR3 loop spans 13 amino acids. This chain's CDR3 is CASSLTVPNEQFF. The CDR3 DNA sequence: TGTGCCAGCAGCTTAACAGTTCCCAATGAGCAGTTCTTC.

This rearrangement joins TRBV7-9 to TRBJ1-2; 8 nucleotides line up with TRBD1. The length of the CDR3 is 17 residues. The V gene's germline CDR1 is SEHNR and CDR2 FQNEAQ (reference sequence). V lost 3 bases and J lost 2; bases outside the gene matches: 11. The CDR3 region is CASSFGQGALHNYGYTF. In DNA form, the CDR3 reads TGTGCCAGCAGCTTCGGGCAGGGGGCTCTTCACAACTATGGCTACACCTTC.

J is TRBJ2-7 and V is TRBV5-1; no clear D. Germline V gene data show CDR1 as SGHRS and CDR2 as YFSETQ. The CDR3 contains 15 residues. The V end lost 2 bases, the J end lost 0 bases, and 12 bases lay between the germline ends. The CDR3 sequence: CASSLGQPYSYEQYF. Here the CDR3 DNA reads TGCGCCAGCAGCTTAGGGCAGCCCTACTCCTACGAGCAGTACTTC. Drawing the rest from reference TRBV5-1 and TRBJ2-7, the complete variable domain is KAGVTQTPRYLIKTRGQQVTLSCSPISGHRSVSWYQQTPGQGLQFLFEYFSETQRNKGNFPGRFSGRQFSNSRSEMNVSTLELGDSALYLCASSLGQPYSYEQYFGPGTRLTVT.

The chain joins TRBV2 to TRBJ2-7; a weak D match, TRBD1 (5 bases). The germline V and J ends were trimmed by 1 base and 5 bases, with 12 bases remaining between them. Germline V gene sequence: CDR1 SNHLY, CDR2 FYNNEI. The length of the CDR3 is 14 residues. The CDR3 DNA follows: TGTGCCAGCAGTGAAGGCGGTGGGGCAGACGAGCAGTACTTC. Amino acid sequence: CASSEGGGADEQYF.

The CDR3 DNA follows: TGCGCCAGCAGCTTGGGCAGGGGTAGGGGATACAATGAGCAGTTCTTC. Its protein product is CASSLGRGRGYNEQFF. This chain joins TRBV5-1 and TRBJ2-1; TRBD1 might be the D (6 bases). V was pared by 0 bases and J by 4 bases, with 14 bases between. The CDR3 covers 16 residues. Germline V CDR1 and CDR2: SGHRS, YFSETQ.

A remark on this clone: Other nucleotide sequences in the sample specify the same CDR3. This chain connects TRBV6-6 to TRBJ2-7; D not resolved. Germline V gives CDR1 MNHNY, CDR2 SVGAGI (reference sequence). This CDR3 contains 13 residues. The germline V and J ends were trimmed by 0 bases and 3 bases, with 6 bases remaining between them. CDR3 coding DNA: TGTGCCAGCAGTTACTCGGCTAGCTACGAGCAGTACTTC. Encoded protein: CASSYSASYEQYF.

The gene calls are TRBV5-1 and TRBJ2-5, with 12 bases lining up with TRBD2. The last part of the DNA fits TRBJ2-7 better; the J call may be wrong. The CDR3 loop spans 16 amino acids. From germline, CDR1 is SGHRS and CDR2 YFSETQ. CDR3 coding DNA: TGCGCCAGCAGCTTGGCGGCTAGCGGGAGGGATTACGAGCAGTACTTC. This gives the protein CASSLAASGRDYEQYF.

The V and J genes are TRBV27 and TRBJ2-2; D not certain. The CDR3 extends over 11 amino acids. The germline gives CDR1 MNHEY, CDR2 SMNVEV (reference sequence). V lost 8 bases to trimming and J lost 3 bases, with 4 bases between them. CDR3 residues: CASGYTGELFF. CDR3 DNA sequence: TGTGCCAGCGGTTACACCGGGGAGCTGTTTTTT.

Concerning this clone: Distinct nucleotide sequences in the sample also encode this CDR3. The gene calls are TRBV27 and TRBJ1-5, with no clear D. V was clipped by 5 bases and J by 7 bases, with 12 bases between them. CDR1 and CDR2 (germline): MNHEY, SMNVEV (reference sequence). The CDR3 totals 13 residues. CDR3 region: CASSPPGVQPQHF. In DNA, the CDR3 is TGTGCCAGCAGTCCCCCAGGCGTGCAGCCCCAGCATTTT.